Listed here are 13 T cell receptor beta chains from one sample, sequenced in a study of blood T cell repertoires in COVID-19. Assay: immunoSEQ multiplex PCR; the TCRdb copy retains only in-frame clones and omits some. The table has 40,000 to 50,000 clones, about nine tenths seen once. Sample: peripheral blood. Receptor source: a man aged 50 to 59 with active COVID-19.

This clone was detected only once. The V gene is TRBV27, the J gene TRBJ2-1; 7 nucleotides agree with TRBD2. V trimming: 4 bases; J trimming: 0 bases; junction bases outside the gene matches: 3. The V gene's germline CDR1 is MNHEY and CDR2 SMNVEV (reference sequence). The CDR3 has 15 amino acids. The CDR3 nucleotides read TGTGCCAGCAGTTCTAGCGGAGACTCCTACAATGAGCAGTTCTTC. Encoded protein: CASSSSGDSYNEQFF.

This clone occurred once. This sequence joins TRBV3-1 (or the pseudogene TRBV3-2) and TRBJ2-5, with D perhaps matching TRBD2 (6 bases). The CDR3 extends over 15 amino acids. Trimming stripped 4 bases from V and 5 bases from J, with 17 bases between. CDR1 and CDR2 from the germline V gene are LGHDT and YNNKEL (reference sequence). This CDR3 reads CASSPKGRDGETQYF. The CDR3 DNA sequence: TGTGCCAGCAGCCCCAAGGGGCGGGACGGGGAGACCCAGTACTTC.

The gene calls are TRBV6-6 and TRBJ2-7; tentative D call: TRBD1 (5 bases). Per germline, CDR1 MNHNY and CDR2 SVGAGI (reference sequence). This CDR3 has 13 residues. The V and J ends lost 6 bases and 2 bases respectively, with 11 bases between them. CDR3 loop: CASRSTGTYEQYF. In nucleotides, the CDR3 is TGTGCCAGCAGGTCAACAGGTACCTACGAGCAGTACTTC.

The chain combines TRBV10-1 with TRBJ2-7, with TRBD2 matching 9 bases. Germline assignment: CDR1 WNHNN and CDR2 SYGVQD (reference sequence). This CDR3 is built from 12 residues. V lost 3 bases, J lost 7 bases, and 1 base stayed unmatched. CDR3 nucleotide sequence: TGCGCCAGCAGTGACGCGGGGGGGGAGCAGTACTTC. Protein: CASSDAGGEQYF.

This chain joins TRBV29-1 and TRBJ2-1; 7 bases are a match to TRBD2. The CDR3 covers 13 residues. The junction had 6 bases not matched to a gene; V was cut back by 5 bases and J by 5 bases. The germline V gene has CDR1 SQVTM and CDR2 ANQGSEA. The CDR3 DNA reads as TGCAGCGTTTGGGACTACCAACACAATGAGCAGTTCTTC. It codes for CSVWDYQHNEQFF.

The chain combines TRBV7-9 with TRBJ1-1, with D possibly being TRBD1 (6 bases). V was cut by 10 bases and J by 3 bases, with 15 bases left in between. The CDR3 is 13 amino acids. Germline-derived CDR1 and CDR2 are SEHNR and FQNEAQ (reference sequence). The CDR3 bases are TGTGCCACAATAACAGGGAGGGACACTGAAGCTTTCTTT. Translation gives CATITGRDTEAFF. Filled out from reference TRBV7-9 and TRBJ1-1, the complete variable domain reads DTGVSQNPRHKITKRGQNVTFRCDPISEHNRLYWYRQTLGQGPEFLTYFQNEAQLEKSRLLSDRFSAERPKGSFSTLEIQRTEQGDSAMYLCATITGRDTEAFFGQGTRLTVV.

Only one count was recorded for this clone. The chain couples TRBV28 to TRBJ1-1; 7 positions match TRBD1. V was clipped by 5 bases and J by 5 bases; unmatched bases: 14. The length of the CDR3 is 16 residues. Germline CDR1 is MDHEN and CDR2 is SYDVKM. Here the CDR3 DNA reads TGTGCCAGCAGTACCCTAGAGGGGGCGATATTGACTGAAGCTTTCTTT. Its translation is CASSTLEGAILTEAFF. Looking up the rest from reference TRBV28 and TRBJ1-1 gives the full variable domain: DVKVTQSSRYLVKRTGEKVFLECVQDMDHENMFWYRQDPGLGLRLIYFSYDVKMKEKGDIPEGYSVSREKKERFSLILESASTNQTSMYLCASSTLEGAILTEAFFGQGTRLTVV.

The V call is TRBV3-1 (or the pseudogene TRBV3-2), the J call TRBJ2-5, with 9 positions matching TRBD2. The V gene end was trimmed by 0 bases and the J gene end by 4 bases; junction bases not matched to a gene: 3. Germline CDR1 reads LGHDT; CDR2 reads YNNKEL (reference sequence). The CDR3 loop spans 15 amino acids. The chain's CDR3 is CASSQDAGGGETQYF. The CDR3 nucleotides read TGTGCCAGCAGCCAAGATGCGGGGGGGGGAGAGACCCAGTACTTC.

This chain links TRBV28 with TRBJ1-5, with D possibly being TRBD1 (6 bases). The CDR3 contains 14 residues. Germline V gives CDR1 MDHEN, CDR2 SYDVKM. Trimming removed 7 bases at V and 3 bases at J, with 13 bases between. The chain's CDR3 is CASTEGQVNQPQHF. DNA of the CDR3: TGTGCCAGCACCGAGGGACAAGTCAATCAGCCCCAGCATTTT.

The chain is built from TRBV14 and TRBJ2-2; 9 nucleotides match TRBD2. Germline trimming cut 3 bases from V and 7 bases from J; bases unmatched to any gene: 6. Germline V gene sequence: CDR1 SGHDN, CDR2 FVKESK. This CDR3 spans 15 amino acids. The DNA of the CDR3 is TGTGCCAGCAGCCAGGCGGGAGGGCCCGGCGGGGAGCTGTTTTTT. Protein: CASSQAGGPGGELFF.

V gene TRBV29-1 combines with J gene TRBJ1-2, with TRBD1 matching 8 bases. CDR3 length: 11 residues. Looked up from germline, CDR1 is SQVTM and CDR2 is ANQGSEA. V shed 7 bases, J shed 6 bases, and the junction held 4 bases outside the gene matches. Written as DNA, the CDR3 is TGCAGCGGGACAGGGCTGGATGGCTACACCTTC. Protein product: CSGTGLDGYTF.

The rearrangement links TRBV19 to TRBJ1-5, with D possibly TRBD1 on 6 matching bases. Deletions cut 5 bases from V and 0 bases from J, with 17 bases between. Germline CDR1 is LNHDA and CDR2 is SQIVND (reference sequence). The CDR3 has 17 amino acids. Written as DNA, the CDR3 is TGTGCCAGTAGTTCCACCTGGGGGGGCAGTAGCAATCAGCCCCAGCATTTT. Translation gives CASSSTWGGSSNQPQHF.

The J gene is TRBJ1-2, the V gene TRBV28; D possibly corresponds to TRBD1 (5 bases). Per germline, CDR1 MDHEN and CDR2 SYDVKM. This CDR3 contains 13 residues. V lost 5 bases, J lost 4 bases, and 11 bases lay in between. CDR3 region: CASSPRQFYGYTF. CDR3 coding DNA: TGTGCCAGCAGTCCCAGACAGTTCTATGGCTACACCTTC.